Each of the 32 T cell receptor beta chains below was sequenced from the same sample in a study of shared clonotypes between healthy human individuals. Positively selected for CCR7, the CD45RO-negative cells used as naive CD8 cells excluded terminally differentiated effector memory CD45RA+ cells. Sequencing was performed with immunoSEQ multiplex PCR; in TCRdb, only in-frame clones are kept and a portion is missing. The table shows over 2,000,000 clones, with just over 90% occurring only once. The sequencing input was naive CD8+ T cells from PBMCs. Source of these receptors: a young man in good health. Some clones in this sample may be carry-over from other donors' samples.

The gene calls are TRBV2 and TRBJ2-1, with a possible D match to TRBD2 (5 bases). V was shortened by 7 bases and J by 5 bases, with 12 bases between the two germline ends. The CDR3 loop spans 13 amino acids. Germline-derived CDR1 and CDR2 are SNHLY and FYNNEI. The CDR3, as DNA: TGTGCCAGCACCCCACGGGAACACAATGAGCAGTTCTTC. Its translation: CASTPREHNEQFF. The variable domain in full, with the rest retrieved from reference TRBV2 and TRBJ2-1, is EPEVTQTPSHQVTQMGQEVILRCVPISNHLYFYWYRQILGQKVEFLVSFYNNEISEKSEIFDDQFSVERPDGSNFTLKIRSTKLEDSAMYFCASTPREHNEQFFGPGTRLTVL.

CDR3: CASSSRDGTNEKLFF. The CDR3 DNA is TGTGCCAGCAGCTCCCGGGACGGAACTAATGAAAAACTGTTTTTT. The genes are TRBV11-2 and TRBJ1-4; a weak D match, TRBD1 (5 bases). The CDR3 is made up of 15 amino acids. Germline assignment: CDR1 SGHAT and CDR2 FQNNGV. V was pared by 4 bases and J by 1 base, with 10 bases between.

This clone was counted a few times. In nucleotides, the CDR3 is TGTGCCAGTACCGAGACTCGTCGTCCCTACGAGCAGTACTTC. Its translation: CASTETRRPYEQYF. This chain joins TRBV19 and TRBJ2-7; D is unresolved. The CDR3 sequence is 14 residues long. The germline V and J ends were trimmed by 7 bases and 2 bases, with 15 bases remaining between them. From germline, CDR1 is LNHDA and CDR2 SQIVND (reference sequence). Full variable domain (missing parts from reference TRBV19 and TRBJ2-7): DGGITQSPKYLFRKEGQNVTLSCEQNLNHDAMYWYRQDPGQGLRLIYYSQIVNDFQKGDIAEGYSVSREKKESFPLTVTSAQKNPTAFYLCASTETRRPYEQYFGPGTRLTVT.

The chain is built from TRBV5-5 and TRBJ2-7, with unresolved D. This CDR3 is built from 14 residues. V lost 5 bases to trimming and J lost 7 bases, with 19 bases between them. Per germline, CDR1 SGHKS and CDR2 YYEKEE (reference sequence). The CDR3 protein is CASRLGTTTREQYF. CDR3 DNA: TGTGCCAGCAGGCTGGGAACTACGACGCGTGAGCAGTACTTC. Full variable domain (rest looked up from reference TRBV5-5 and TRBJ2-7): DAGVTQSPTHLIKTRGQQVTLRCSPISGHKSVSWYQQVLGQGPQFIFQYYEKEERGRGNFPDRFSARQFPNYSSELNVNALLLGDSALYLCASRLGTTTREQYFGPGTRLTVT.

The chain carries TRBV29-1 and TRBJ2-4; D perhaps matches TRBD2 (6 bases). V shed 4 bases and J shed 1 base, with 14 bases lying between them. There are 15 residues in the CDR3. Germline values: CDR1 SQVTM, CDR2 ANQGSEA. CDR3 coding DNA: TGCAGCGTTGTAGCGGTGGTAGTGGCCAAAAACATTCAGTACTTC. Its protein product is CSVVAVVVAKNIQYF.

V gene TRBV9 combines with J gene TRBJ2-1; D unresolved. This CDR3 spans 11 amino acids. V gave up 6 bases and J gave up 7 bases, with 8 bases separating them. Germline V lookup: CDR1 SGDLS, CDR2 YYNGEE. CDR3 protein: CASTSGNEQFF. The CDR3 nucleotides are TGTGCCAGCACGAGTGGGAATGAGCAGTTCTTC.

A word on this clone: Other DNA sequences in this specimen translate into the identical CDR3. The chain carries TRBV7-9 and TRBJ2-7; weak D call: TRBD1 (5 bases). In germline, CDR1 is SEHNR, CDR2 FQNEAQ (reference sequence). The ends were cut back, 1 base at V and 2 bases at J, with 9 bases in the middle. The CDR3 runs to 14 residues. CDR3 loop: CASSLVGPTYEQYF. CDR3 sequence (DNA): TGTGCCAGCAGCTTAGTGGGGCCTACCTACGAGCAGTACTTC.

The V gene is TRBV5-6, the J gene TRBJ2-1; D is uncertain. CDR1 is SGHDT, CDR2 YYEEEE, per germline. Deletions cut 0 bases from V and 6 bases from J, with 13 bases between. This CDR3 contains 15 residues. The CDR3 DNA follows: TGTGCCAGCAGCTTGGTGGGATGGGGTGTCAATGAGCAGTTCTTC. Residues: CASSLVGWGVNEQFF. The variable domain in full, completed from reference TRBV5-6 and TRBJ2-1, reads DAGVTQSPTHLIKTRGQQVTLRCSPKSGHDTVSWYQQALGQGPQFIFQYYEEEERQRGNFPDRFSGHQFPNYSSELNVNALLLGDSALYLCASSLVGWGVNEQFFGPGTRLTVL.

V gene TRBV9 combines with J gene TRBJ1-2; the D is unclear. The germline CDR1 and CDR2 sequences are SGDLS and YYNGEE. V lost 5 bases, J lost 4 bases, and 12 bases lay in between. This CDR3 has 13 residues. The CDR3 DNA reads as TGTGCCAGCAGAAATGAGTACTTCTATGGCTACACCTTC. Amino acids: CASRNEYFYGYTF. Drawing the rest from reference TRBV9 and TRBJ1-2, the complete variable domain is DSGVTQTPKHLITATGQRVTLRCSPRSGDLSVYWYQQSLDQGLQFLIQYYNGEERAKGNILERFSAQQFPDLHSELNLSSLELGDSALYFCASRNEYFYGYTFGSGTRLTVV.

A remark on this clone: The sample holds other DNA sequences that translate to the same CDR3. The chain is built from TRBV7-3 and TRBJ2-1; 11 bases are shared with TRBD2. The V gene's germline CDR1 is SGHTA and CDR2 FQGTGA. The CDR3 consists of 15 residues. V lost 4 bases and J lost 7; bases outside the gene matches: 6. The CDR3 sequence is CASSSLAGGINEQFF. The CDR3 DNA sequence: TGTGCCAGCAGCTCTCTAGCGGGAGGTATAAATGAGCAGTTCTTC.

The chain is built from TRBV25-1 and TRBJ1-1; maybe TRBD1 (5 bases). Germline V CDR1 and CDR2: MGHDK, SYGVNS. V dropped 4 bases and J dropped 6 bases, with 21 bases sitting between them. CDR3 length: 16 residues. The CDR3 DNA is TGTGCCAGCAGTGTCGGGACGGGAGGGGATGGGGCTGAAGCTTTCTTT. Its translation is CASSVGTGGDGAEAFF.

The rearrangement links TRBV9 to TRBJ2-1, with 10 bases that match TRBD2. V was pared by 4 bases and J by 6 bases, with 4 bases of the junction left unmatched. The CDR3 sequence is 14 residues long. CDR1 and CDR2 (germline): SGDLS, YYNGEE. For the CDR3, the DNA is TGTGCCAGCAGCAGCGGGAGGGCCCCCAATGAGCAGTTCTTC. As protein: CASSSGRAPNEQFF.

For this clone: This specimen includes other DNA sequences encoding the same CDR3. The chain uses TRBV28 and TRBJ2-7; D gene unclear. This CDR3 is 14 amino acids long. Germline V CDR1 and CDR2: MDHEN, SYDVKM. The V end was cut by 5 bases, the J end by 0 bases, with 11 bases between. CDR3 amino acids: CASSLTRFSYEQYF. For the CDR3, the DNA is TGTGCCAGCAGTCTCACGCGCTTCTCCTACGAGCAGTACTTC.

This sequence joins TRBV28 and TRBJ2-5; a possible D gene is TRBD1 (6 bases). Looked up from germline, CDR1 is MDHEN and CDR2 is SYDVKM. Deletions cut 6 bases from V and 4 bases from J, with 12 bases between. The CDR3 is 13 amino acids. CDR3 residues: CASRRGRGETQYF. DNA for the CDR3: TGTGCCAGCAGAAGGGGGAGAGGAGAGACCCAGTACTTC.

The J gene is TRBJ2-7, the V gene TRBV2, with D unclear. V lost 4 bases, J lost 3 bases, and 4 bases lay in between. CDR3 length: 11 residues. The germline V gene encodes CDR1 SNHLY and CDR2 FYNNEI. For the CDR3, the DNA is TGTGCCAGCAGTGTTGACTACGAGCAGTACTTC. It yields the protein CASSVDYEQYF.

The chain is built from TRBV7-8 and TRBJ2-3; the D gene is possibly TRBD2 (5 bases). Germline V gene sequence: CDR1 SGHVS, CDR2 FQNEAQ. The CDR3 has 17 amino acids. Trimming took 3 bases from V and 0 from J, leaving 16 bases between them. CDR3 amino acids: CASSLGPDLPSTDTQYF. The CDR3 coding sequence is TGTGCCAGCAGCTTGGGTCCGGACTTGCCTAGCACAGATACGCAGTATTTT.

This clone was observed once. The chain is built from TRBV27 and TRBJ2-2, with 9 bases lining up with TRBD1. J was trimmed by 3 bases and V by 6 bases; bases with no gene match: 5. The CDR3 is 15 amino acids. Looked up from germline, CDR1 is MNHEY and CDR2 is SMNVEV (reference sequence). CDR3: CASRQTGGYTGELFF. The CDR3 nucleotides read TGTGCCAGCAGACAGACAGGGGGGTACACCGGGGAGCTGTTTTTT.

This chain joins TRBV4-1 and TRBJ2-3; D is unresolved. The V end lost 1 base, the J end lost 3 bases, and 14 bases lay between the germline ends. In germline, CDR1 is MGHRA, CDR2 YSYEKL. The CDR3 runs 16 residues. The chain's CDR3 is CASSQGQRPRTDTQYF. The CDR3 nucleotides read TGCGCCAGCAGCCAAGGTCAGCGTCCAAGGACAGATACGCAGTATTTT.

CDR3 nucleotide sequence: TGTGCCAGCAGTCCACAAATAGGGACAGCTCGCTCCTACAATGAGCAGTTCTTC. Its translation: CASSPQIGTARSYNEQFF. This chain links TRBV27 with TRBJ2-1; 7 nucleotides align to TRBD1. The CDR3 extends over 18 amino acids. The trim removed 5 bases at V and 0 bases at J, leaving 13 bases unmatched. Germline V gene data show CDR1 as MNHEY and CDR2 as SMNVEV (reference sequence).

The chain is built from TRBV10-3 and TRBJ1-2; the D gene is possibly TRBD1 (5 bases). The V and J ends lost 0 bases and 2 bases respectively, with 16 bases between them. This CDR3 comprises 17 residues. The germline V gene has CDR1 ENHRY and CDR2 SYGVKD. The CDR3 DNA follows: TGTGCCATCAGTGAGTCGATTCAGGGCCTCCACAACTATGGCTACACCTTC. Translation: CAISESIQGLHNYGYTF.

The chain couples TRBV6-5 to TRBJ2-3; unclear D gene. Per the germline V gene, CDR1 is MNHEY and CDR2 is SVGAGI. The CDR3 is made up of 14 amino acids. With 3 bases removed from V and 3 bases from J, the gap between germline ends came to 10 bases. Here the CDR3 reads CASSYSGRTDTQYF. Here the CDR3 DNA reads TGTGCCAGCAGTTATTCGGGTCGGACAGATACGCAGTATTTT.

The V and J genes are TRBV4-2 and TRBJ1-4, with D possibly matching TRBD1 (5 bases). The CDR3 loop spans 14 amino acids. Germline assignment: CDR1 LGHNA and CDR2 YNFKEQ. V was shortened by 3 bases and J by 4 bases, with 9 bases between the two germline ends. In DNA form, the CDR3 reads TGTGCCAGCAGCCAGTCGGGGGTTAATGAAAAACTGTTTTTT. It encodes CASSQSGVNEKLFF.

On this clone itself: The same CDR3 is also encoded by other DNA sequences in this sample. The chain carries TRBV27 and TRBJ1-1; 8 bases are shared with TRBD1. The CDR3 has 14 amino acids. Germline V gene data show CDR1 as MNHEY and CDR2 as SMNVEV (reference sequence). Germline trimming cut 5 bases from V and 4 bases from J; bases unmatched to any gene: 6. The CDR3 spells CASSPLQGGTEAFF. The DNA of the CDR3 is TGTGCCAGCAGTCCTTTACAGGGGGGCACTGAAGCTTTCTTT.

This clone appeared once. This chain joins TRBV9 and TRBJ1-1; 9 nucleotides align to TRBD1. Germline CDR1 reads SGDLS; CDR2 reads YYNGEE. This CDR3 spans 15 amino acids. The V segment lost 3 bases and the J segment 6 bases; nucleotides outside the gene matches: 9. CDR3 sequence: CASSALTGGGAEAFF. CDR3 coding DNA: TGTGCCAGCAGCGCCTTGACAGGGGGTGGGGCTGAAGCTTTCTTT.

The V and J genes are TRBV9 and TRBJ2-3; 9 positions agree with TRBD1. Per germline, CDR1 SGDLS and CDR2 YYNGEE. This CDR3 is 17 amino acids long. The V gene end was trimmed by 1 base and the J gene end by 6 bases; junction bases not matched to a gene: 12. The CDR3 reads CASSVPPATGGTDTQYF. The DNA of the CDR3 is TGTGCCAGCAGCGTACCTCCCGCGACAGGGGGGACGGATACGCAGTATTTT. The whole variable domain, filled in from reference TRBV9 and TRBJ2-3, reads DSGVTQTPKHLITATGQRVTLRCSPRSGDLSVYWYQQSLDQGLQFLIQYYNGEERAKGNILERFSAQQFPDLHSELNLSSLELGDSALYFCASSVPPATGGTDTQYFGPGTRLTVL.

This rearrangement joins TRBV27 to TRBJ2-7; 9 bases fit TRBD2. V lost 5 bases and J lost 2; bases outside the gene matches: 13. The CDR3 runs to 17 residues. The germline gives CDR1 MNHEY, CDR2 SMNVEV (reference sequence). The CDR3 protein is CASSPTTRTSDPYEQYF. In DNA, the CDR3 is TGTGCCAGCAGTCCCACGACCCGGACTAGCGATCCCTACGAGCAGTACTTC.

This clone was seen repeatedly, ten times or more. The gene calls are TRBV9 and TRBJ1-1, with a weak D call TRBD1 (5 bases). Germline CDR1 and CDR2: SGDLS and YYNGEE. This CDR3 spans 14 amino acids. V lost 4 bases to trimming and J lost 6 bases, with 16 bases between them. The CDR3 DNA follows: TGTGCCAGCAGCACCACCGAGGGGCTGTCTGAAGCTTTCTTT. It encodes CASSTTEGLSEAFF.

The chain is built from TRBV11-2 and TRBJ1-4; D is uncertain. This CDR3 has 13 amino acids. Trimming pared 6 bases from V and 2 bases from J, leaving 7 bases between. The germline V gene has CDR1 SGHAT and CDR2 FQNNGV. The CDR3: CASRRRTNEKLFF. As DNA, the CDR3 is TGTGCCAGCAGGAGACGGACTAATGAAAAACTGTTTTTT.

The CDR3 is CASSQGVWGGYGYTF. CDR3 sequence (DNA): TGTGCCAGCAGCCAAGGCGTTTGGGGAGGCTATGGCTACACCTTC. The rearrangement joins TRBV4-2 to TRBJ1-2; the D is unclear. CDR3 length: 15 amino acids. Trimming took 1 base from V and 4 from J, leaving 13 bases between them. Germline assignment: CDR1 LGHNA and CDR2 YNFKEQ.

V gene TRBV27 combines with J gene TRBJ1-5; D remains unclear. This CDR3 is 14 amino acids long. Per the germline V gene, CDR1 is MNHEY and CDR2 is SMNVEV (reference sequence). Trimming stripped 4 bases from V and 0 bases from J, with 7 bases between. This CDR3 is CASSYTYSNQPQHF. CDR3 DNA: TGTGCCAGCAGTTACACGTATAGCAATCAGCCCCAGCATTTT.

Details on this clone: Other DNA sequences in this specimen translate into the identical CDR3. The chain recombines TRBV4-3 with TRBJ2-7; 7 positions match TRBD1. The V gene end was trimmed by 1 base and the J gene end by 1 base; junction bases not matched to a gene: 4. This CDR3 region has 15 residues. Germline CDR1 reads LGHNA; CDR2 reads YSLEER. Here the CDR3 DNA reads TGCGCCAGCAGCCAAGGGACAGGACGGTCCTACGAGCAGTACTTC. Its protein is CASSQGTGRSYEQYF.

On this clone itself: In the same sample, other DNA sequences code for this CDR3. As DNA, the CDR3 is TGTGCCAGCAGCTTAGGGACGGCGAACACTGAAGCTTTCTTT. Its protein is CASSLGTANTEAFF. V is TRBV5-4 and J is TRBJ1-1, with D maybe TRBD1 (5 bases). CDR3 length equals 14 residues. Germline values: CDR1 SGHNT, CDR2 YYREEE (reference sequence). V was shortened by 2 bases and J by 1 base, with 9 bases between the two germline ends. The variable domain in full, with the rest retrieved from reference TRBV5-4 and TRBJ1-1, is ETGVTQSPTHLIKTRGQQVTLRCSSQSGHNTVSWYQQALGQGPQFIFQYYREEENGRGNFPPRFSGLQFPNYSSELNVNALELDDSALYLCASSLGTANTEAFFGQGTRLTVV.